Below are 16 T cell receptor beta chains sequenced from a single sample in a study of blood T cell repertoires in COVID-19. Only in-frame clones appear in the TCRdb table, and some are missing; sequencing was by immunoSEQ multiplex PCR. In the table there are hundreds of thousands of clones, 87% of which are singletons. Sequencing was done on a sample of PBMCs or T cells enriched from blood (not recorded which). These receptors originate from a woman aged 45-59 years who had recovered from COVID-19.

CDR3 residues: CASRTGTGEVGNTIYF. CDR3 nucleotide sequence: TGTGCCAGCAGGACCGGGACAGGGGAGGTCGGAAACACCATATATTTT. The chain uses TRBV2 and TRBJ1-3; 10 nucleotides align to TRBD1. The CDR3 length is 16 residues. Trimming took 6 bases from V and 4 from J; bases not matched to a gene: 9. Germline CDR1 reads SNHLY; CDR2 reads FYNNEI.

A single count supports this clone. V is TRBV7-8 and J is TRBJ2-2; tentative D call: TRBD2 (6 bases). The germline V gene encodes CDR1 SGHVS and CDR2 FQNEAQ. V was pared by 5 bases and J by 1 base, with 14 bases between. The CDR3 runs 16 residues. CDR3: CASSTHSGLNTGELFF. The CDR3, as DNA: TGTGCCAGCAGCACCCATAGCGGTTTGAACACCGGGGAGCTGTTTTTT.

The chain carries TRBV7-9 and TRBJ1-1; no definite D call. The ends were cut back, 5 bases at V and 0 bases at J, with 16 bases in the middle. The germline V gene encodes CDR1 SEHNR and CDR2 FQNEAQ (reference sequence). CDR3 length: 16 residues. In nucleotides, the CDR3 is TGTGCCAGCAGCCCCCCTTTACAGAGCTTGAACACTGAAGCTTTCTTT. Its translation: CASSPPLQSLNTEAFF.

This rearrangement joins TRBV9 to TRBJ1-2; TRBD1 might be the D (6 bases). The germline CDR1 and CDR2 sequences are SGDLS and YYNGEE. The CDR3 extends over 14 amino acids. Trimming pared 2 bases from V and 4 bases from J, leaving 12 bases between. The CDR3 loop is CASSVSQTGYGYTF. CDR3 in DNA: TGTGCCAGCAGCGTGTCGCAGACAGGCTATGGCTACACCTTC. The full variable domain, with the rest looked up from reference TRBV9 and TRBJ1-2, is DSGVTQTPKHLITATGQRVTLRCSPRSGDLSVYWYQQSLDQGLQFLIQYYNGEERAKGNILERFSAQQFPDLHSELNLSSLELGDSALYFCASSVSQTGYGYTFGSGTRLTVV.

This clone was counted once. The chain couples TRBV28 to TRBJ2-5; TRBD1 matches at 7 bases. The CDR3 sequence is 15 residues long. V lost 5 bases and J lost 5; bases outside the gene matches: 11. Germline V gene sequence: CDR1 MDHEN, CDR2 SYDVKM. The CDR3 coding sequence is TGTGCCAGCAGTATGACAGGGAGAGGTGGGGAGACCCAGTACTTC. Translated: CASSMTGRGGETQYF. Full variable domain (remainder filled in from reference TRBV28 and TRBJ2-5): DVKVTQSSRYLVKRTGEKVFLECVQDMDHENMFWYRQDPGLGLRLIYFSYDVKMKEKGDIPEGYSVSREKKERFSLILESASTNQTSMYLCASSMTGRGGETQYFGPGTRLLVL.

This clone was seen more than once but under ten times. This sample includes further DNA sequences coding for the same CDR3. The chain couples TRBV24-1 to TRBJ1-2; D gene unclear. The CDR3 has 11 residues. Trimming took 5 bases from V and 5 from J, leaving 5 bases between them. The germline CDR1 and CDR2 sequences are KGHDR and SFDVKD. CDR3 nucleotides: TGTGCCACCAGTGGAGGGTATGGCTACACCTTC. This translates into CATSGGYGYTF.

The rearrangement links TRBV25-1 to TRBJ1-2; D gene unclear. There are 13 residues in the CDR3. The V gene's germline CDR1 is MGHDK and CDR2 SYGVNS. The germline V and J ends were trimmed by 2 bases and 5 bases, with 9 bases remaining between them. This CDR3 is CASSEGDPYGYTF. CDR3 DNA sequence: TGTGCCAGCAGTGAAGGAGACCCATATGGCTACACCTTC.

The CDR3 sequence: CASSFFWDSTPYTGVGYTF. The CDR3 DNA follows: TGTGCCAGCAGCTTTTTCTGGGACAGCACTCCGTATACGGGGGTAGGCTACACCTTC. This chain joins TRBV5-6 and TRBJ1-2, with 7 positions matching TRBD1. Germline CDR1 reads SGHDT; CDR2 reads YYEEEE. The CDR3 is made up of 19 amino acids. After removal of 2 bases from V and 8 bases from J, the junction contained 24 bases not matched to a gene.

This CDR3 is CASSTPRTGASSPLHF. The CDR3 DNA is TGTGCCAGTAGTACCCCGCGGACAGGGGCTTCCTCACCCCTCCACTTT. The J gene is TRBJ1-6, the V gene TRBV19; 9 nucleotides line up with TRBD1. The V and J ends lost 4 bases and 10 bases, in that order; junction bases with no gene match: 11. There are 16 residues in the CDR3. Per germline, CDR1 LNHDA and CDR2 SQIVND (reference sequence).

The V gene is TRBV2, the J gene TRBJ2-2; D might be TRBD2 (6 bases). V was clipped by 6 bases and J by 3 bases, with 11 bases between them. Germline CDR1 is SNHLY and CDR2 is FYNNEI. This CDR3 is 14 amino acids long. The CDR3 protein is CASRGDSYTGELFF. CDR3 nucleotides: TGTGCCAGCAGGGGGGACTCCTACACCGGGGAGCTGTTTTTT. Full variable domain (missing parts from reference TRBV2 and TRBJ2-2): EPEVTQTPSHQVTQMGQEVILRCVPISNHLYFYWYRQILGQKVEFLVSFYNNEISEKSEIFDDQFSVERPDGSNFTLKIRSTKLEDSAMYFCASRGDSYTGELFFGEGSRLTVL.

The genes are TRBV12-3 or TRBV12-4 and TRBJ2-4, with 10 nucleotides matching TRBD2. V shed 3 bases and J 14 bases; nucleotides not matched to a gene: 7. The CDR3 contains 13 residues. CDR3 DNA: TGTGCCAGCAGTTTCGGGACTAGCGCCATAAAGTACTTC. Amino acid sequence: CASSFGTSAIKYF.

The chain couples TRBV18 to TRBJ1-3, with D unresolved. The CDR3 extends over 15 amino acids. Trimming took 0 bases from V and 0 from J, leaving 6 bases between them. Germline CDR1 is KGHSH and CDR2 is LQKENI. In DNA form, the CDR3 reads TGTGCCAGCTCACCACCGTATTACTCTGGAAACACCATATATTTT. This gives the protein CASSPPYYSGNTIYF.

This rearrangement joins TRBV12-3 or TRBV12-4 to TRBJ1-2; the D is unclear. Trimming removed 4 bases at V and 0 bases at J, with 6 bases between. The CDR3 loop spans 13 amino acids. CDR3 bases: TGTGCCAGCAGTTCGACAACTAACTATGGCTACACCTTC. Translating it yields CASSSTTNYGYTF.

CDR3 sequence: CASRRDRGYGYTF. CDR3 nucleotides: TGTGCCAGCAGGCGGGACAGGGGATATGGCTACACCTTC. The chain has TRBV6-5 and TRBJ1-2, with 10 bases identical to TRBD1. With V trimmed by 6 bases and J by 5 bases, 3 bases remained unmatched. Germline V CDR1 and CDR2: MNHEY, SVGAGI. The CDR3 spans 13 residues.

The chain combines TRBV10-3 with TRBJ2-3; 9 bases are a match to TRBD2. The CDR3 length is 15 residues. Germline loops: CDR1 ENHRY, CDR2 SYGVKD. V lost 4 bases and J lost 2; bases outside the gene matches: 4. The CDR3 nucleotides are TGTGCCATCAGTGGCGTAGCGGGGGTCACAGATACGCAGTATTTT. Amino acids: CAISGVAGVTDTQYF.

CDR3: CASSRHLSYNEQFF. The CDR3 DNA is TGTGCCAGTAGTAGGCATCTCTCCTACAATGAGCAGTTCTTC. V and J are TRBV19 and TRBJ2-1; D unresolved. CDR3 length equals 14 residues. Trimming pared 4 bases from V and 0 bases from J, leaving 7 bases between. The germline V gene encodes CDR1 LNHDA and CDR2 SQIVND (reference sequence).